What follows is one T cell receptor (beta chain) and its context. The target antigen is unknown. Averaging roughly 110 mL, one heparinised blood draw was given by each donor. The data derive from a study of beta chain features in type 1 diabetes. Study outcomes and limitations: Type 1 diabetes patients had moderately but significantly shorter TCRB CDR3s in all four CD4+ subsets.

Every isolated RNA sample was fully reverse transcribed, so sequencing captured expressed TCRB transcripts. TCRdb's copy holds only in-frame clones and misses some; the assay was immunoSEQ multiplex PCR. The repertoire holds some 300,000 clones, with 7% to 9% as singletons. The germline gives CDR1 LGHNA, CDR2 YNFKEQ. CDR3 length equals 16 residues. With 1 base removed from V and 3 bases from J, the gap between germline ends came to 12 bases. This chain connects TRBV4-2 to TRBJ2-2; D unresolved. The TCR sequence derives from a woman younger than 35 in good health. The material sequenced was central memory CD4+ T cells from blood. CDR3 residues: CASSQVGGKDTGELFF. The CDR3 nucleotides are TGTGCCAGCAGCCAAGTAGGTGGAAAGGACACCGGGGAGCTGTTTTTT.